Below, one T cell receptor (beta chain) is given with its context. This specimen comes from a study of blood T cell repertoires in COVID-19. The overall study: From the United States, Italy and Spain came samples of acute and convalescent COVID-19.

Under the authors' procedure: It was from reference gene primer amplification that nucleated cell counts were estimated. Here immunoSEQ multiplex PCR was the method, and the copy in TCRdb shows in-frame clones only, minus some. D and trimming come from the DNA, and the V and J calls and clone size come from that table. The repertoire holds about 210,000 clones, with less than 90% as singletons. Per germline, CDR1 PRHDT and CDR2 FYEKMQ (reference sequence). CDR3 length equals 15 residues. V was clipped by 5 bases and J by 4 bases, with 15 bases between them. The sequencing input was peripheral blood. The chain uses TRBV13 and TRBJ2-1; TRBD2 might be the D (6 bases). The clonotype originates from a man aged 65 to 79 with acute or convalescent COVID-19. For the CDR3, the DNA is TGTGCCAGCAGCATTTCGGGAGCGCGGTACAATGAGCAGTTCTTC. This codes for CASSISGARYNEQFF.